This paragraph covers one T cell receptor beta chain sequence. Methods used by the authors: Amplification of reference gene primers provided the estimated nucleated cell counts. Only in-frame clones appear in the TCRdb table, and some are missing; sequencing was by immunoSEQ multiplex PCR. For V, J and clone size, that table is used; D and trimming come from the DNA. The sample includes hundreds of thousands of clones, 90% of them seen just once. Enrollment of patients from Seattle took place during active infection, with longitudinal follow-up. These data are taken from a study of blood T cell repertoires in COVID-19. Whole-study context: There were acute and convalescent COVID-19 samples, and they came from the United States, Italy and Spain. T cells, B-cell-depleted T cells, or PBMCs supplied cDNA or gDNA.

Deletions cut 0 bases from V and 0 bases from J, with 13 bases between. The CDR3 sequence is 17 residues long. Germline V lookup: CDR1 SGDLS, CDR2 YYNGEE. The sequence derives from a woman aged 40 to 50 with COVID-19, enrolled during active disease. Sequenced sample: peripheral blood. The rearrangement links TRBV9 to TRBJ1-3, with D unresolved. CDR3 protein: CASSVEGGWFSGNTIYF. DNA of the CDR3: TGTGCCAGCAGCGTAGAAGGCGGTTGGTTCTCTGGAAACACCATATATTTT.